This T cell receptor beta chain was obtained from a study of graft-versus-host responses after intestinal transplantation (dated by TCRdb to the early 2020s). The study in broad terms: Multivisceral, liver-intestinal, or isolated intestinal transplants were received by the recipients. To identify alloreactive clones, pre-transplant mixed lymphocyte reaction products were sequenced and compared with unstimulated pre-transplant donor and recipient T cells. A cohort of about two dozen intestinal transplant recipients, including one retransplant, was enrolled, and a few patients lacking pretransplant specimens were excluded. A peak of at least 4% donor T cells among recipient peripheral blood mononuclear cells was the definition used for donor T cell macrochimerism. Rather than being sequenced by the commercial service, samples from a few later patients were sequenced in-house on an Illumina MiSeq and processed with MiXCR. Graft-versus-host and host-versus-graft alloreactive T cell clones were tracked in the graft, circulation and bone marrow after intestinal transplantation using bulk TCR-beta CDR3 sequencing. Every recipient was given anti-thymocyte globulin induction, then maintenance tacrolimus and steroids for approximately 3 years.

What the work shows at the level of the full study, not this receptor alone: GvH clones were detected in recipient bone marrow, and some of these GvH clones were observed earlier in ileal mucosa or blood, consistent with an intestinal mucosal origin. Peak levels of circulating GvH clones were associated with declines in HvG clones early after transplant. The conclusions were limited by the relatively low number and heterogeneity of the intestinal transplant patients. In the allografts of patients with donor T cell macrochimerism, GvH to HvG T cell clonal ratios were high.

The label giving this sample's time point can be read as: cells obtained before transplantation from donor or recipient. CD3+CD4+ and CD3+CD8+ populations were FACS-sorted from unstimulated pre-transplant donor and recipient cells taken from spleen or lymph nodes. V is pruned by 4 bases and J by 2 bases, leaving 7 bases of the junction without a gene match. The germline V gene gives CDR1 as SGDLS and CDR2 as YYNGEE. Taken from cysteine to phenylalanine, the CDR3 has 15 residues. Just the 45-base CDR3 DNA is kept, in frame starting at base 1. Library preparation employed the immunoSEQ multiplex PCR assay. For most patients, genomic DNA was isolated using the Qiagen DNeasy Blood and Tissue Kit and was shipped frozen to Adaptive Biotechnologies for TCR sequencing. For most patients, genomic DNA was subjected to high-throughput TCR-beta CDR3 sequencing by Adaptive Biotechnologies. The authors' pipeline ran thus. Adaptive's ImmunoSEQ software was the source of the TCR sequencing data for 18 patients, while a few other patients were processed with MiXCR and VDJtools. To correct CD4 versus CD8 sorting errors, sequences present in both subsets at a frequency ratio below 5:1 were removed. CDR3 nucleotide sequences shared between donor and recipient were removed because the origin of such sequences could not be assigned. To count as alloreactive, a clone needed at least 2-fold expansion over unstimulated cells and a minimum CFSE-low frequency of 0.002% (template counts) or 0.001% (read counts). Clones were considered mappable if detected in sequenced pre-transplant spleen, lymph node, or MLR CFSE-low populations of the donor or recipient. Cumulative frequency of alloreactive clones was calculated as a percentage of all sequences weighted by copy number. Drawn from immuneACCESS, this table holds only the in-frame rearrangements with V and J called that TCRdb kept. Clones are partly lost; checked studies trace under half to an unresolved V gene and leave the rest unexplained. D and trimming come from the DNA, and the V and J calls and clone size come from that table. This sample lists roughly 120,000 clones; less than 95% were detected once. The ten largest clones capture approximately 0.17% of the sample.

A note on this clone: Its antigen specificity is not known. No much larger clone exists at a distance of one base, and base qualities are not known.

The sequence was obtained from a human donor who received an intestinal transplant. The sequence is built from TRBV9 and TRBJ2-3; 7 central nucleotides agree with TRBD2. The source was unstimulated CD4+ T cells sorted from spleen or lymph node cells, collected before intestinal transplant. The DNA sequence follows: TGTGCCAGCAGCACGGGGGGATGGAACACAGATACGCAGTATTTT. It codes for CASSTGGWNTDTQYF.